This entry features one T cell receptor beta chain sequence. As yet, its antigen is unknown. The junction departs from the called germline gene at one end, perhaps through a read error. The sample is drawn from a study of T cell responses to AZD1222 COVID-19 vaccine. The repertoire was sequenced with immunoSEQ multiplex PCR; TCRdb's copy has only in-frame clones and lacks some. The data hold tens of thousands of clones, with more than 70% observed a single time. CDR1 WNHNN and CDR2 SYGVQD come from the germline V gene (reference sequence). There are 13 residues in the CDR3. General study points: The sample set comprised mostly white British donors with more females, and clonal diversity was possibly underestimated.

The chain has TRBV10-1 and TRBJ1-4; possibly TRBD1 for D (6 bases). The receptor was derived from an adult in good health. The sample here was peripheral blood, taken on day 0 of AZD1222 vaccination. In nucleotides, the CDR3 is TGCGCCAGCGGTGAACCGGGGGCTGAAAAACTGTTTTTT. Translating gives CASGEPGAEKLFF.